This TCR beta chain was recorded in a study of early T cells in non-severe SARS-CoV-2 infection. Study in general: Chains were not paired, and sequencing was done on bulk RNA from unsorted whole blood.

V was trimmed by 1 base and J by 4 bases, leaving 12 bases between them. The CDR3 loop spans 15 amino acids. Germline V gene sequence: CDR1 SGHKS, CDR2 YYEKEE (reference sequence). TCRdb fed the 5' RACE reads into MiXCR, producing one record per CDR3 protein. The data show more than 60,000 distinct CDR3 sequences, around 12% seen once. This sample comprised whole blood, obtained at baseline. The chain couples TRBV5-5 to TRBJ2-4, with a weak D call TRBD1 (6 bases). The origin of this receptor is an adult who was a healthcare worker with PCR-confirmed SARS-CoV-2 infection or an uninfected control (not recorded which). This CDR3 reads CASSLSRQEKNIQYF. CDR3 DNA sequence: TGTGCCAGCAGCTTGTCGCGACAGGAGAAAAACATTCAGTACTTC.